The 8 T cell receptor beta chains listed next were all sequenced from one sample in a study of cytomegalovirus exposure and HLA in healthy donors. PCR primers comprised 60 Vbeta and 13 Jbeta primers. The table came from immunoSEQ multiplex PCR; TCRdb's copy has only in-frame clones and leaves some out. The specimen's table records some 150,000 clones. Sequenced sample: PBMCs. The receptors shown here come from a man in his forties in good health and CMV-seronegative.

For this clone: The junction and the germline gene differ at one end; a read error may be behind it. Other DNA sequences in the sample encode the same CDR3. CDR3 coding DNA: TGTGCCAGTAGCGTAGGTAGAGGGGGAATCTACGAGCAGTACTTC. Amino acids: CASSVGRGGIYEQYF. This sequence joins TRBV9 and TRBJ2-7; TRBD1 is a possible D gene (6 bases). The CDR3 is made up of 15 amino acids. CDR1 SGDLS and CDR2 YYNGEE come from the germline V gene.

As DNA, the CDR3 is TGTGCCAGTAGTAAGGGACAGAGGGCCAACGTCCTGACTTTC. It codes for CASSKGQRANVLTF. V usage is TRBV19 and J usage is TRBJ2-6, with TRBD1 matching 7 bases. CDR1 LNHDA and CDR2 SQIVND come from the germline V gene (reference sequence). V lost 4 bases, J lost 5 bases, and 2 bases stayed unmatched. The CDR3 spans 14 residues.

The chain is built from TRBV9 and TRBJ2-5; D is possibly TRBD2 (5 bases). The CDR3 loop spans 17 amino acids. With 3 bases removed from V and 2 bases from J, the gap between germline ends came to 20 bases. Germline CDR1 SGDLS, CDR2 YYNGEE. The CDR3, as DNA: TGTGCCAGCAGCGCCTTTTCCTGGATCCGGGGACAAGAGACCCAGTACTTC. Its protein product is CASSAFSWIRGQETQYF.

The J gene is TRBJ2-4, the V gene TRBV5-6, with D possibly being TRBD1 (5 bases). V dropped 6 bases and J dropped 0 bases, with 19 bases sitting between them. Germline CDR1 SGHDT, CDR2 YYEEEE. The length of the CDR3 is 17 residues. CDR3 nucleotide sequence: TGTGCCAGCACCCCCCGTGGGGCTAAACTAGCCAAAAACATTCAGTACTTC. It specifies CASTPRGAKLAKNIQYF. The full variable domain, rest sourced from reference TRBV5-6 and TRBJ2-4, is DAGVTQSPTHLIKTRGQQVTLRCSPKSGHDTVSWYQQALGQGPQFIFQYYEEEERQRGNFPDRFSGHQFPNYSSELNVNALLLGDSALYLCASTPRGAKLAKNIQYFGAGTRLSVL.

This chain uses TRBV27 with TRBJ1-5; 7 nucleotides line up with TRBD1. This CDR3 spans 14 amino acids. Trimming cost V 4 bases and J 2 bases; bases outside gene matches: 2. CDR1 and CDR2 (germline): MNHEY, SMNVEV (reference sequence). For the CDR3, the DNA is TGTGCCAGCAGTTCTACAGGGGGCAATCAGCCCCAGCATTTT. It encodes CASSSTGGNQPQHF.

The rearrangement joins TRBV27 to TRBJ1-2, with 9 nucleotides matching TRBD1. The CDR3 is made up of 15 amino acids. The V and J ends lost 6 bases and 4 bases, in that order; junction bases with no gene match: 9. The V gene's germline CDR1 is MNHEY and CDR2 SMNVEV (reference sequence). The CDR3 region has the DNA TGTGCCAGCAGGCCACAGGGGGCGAGCGGCTATGGCTACACCTTC. Protein product: CASRPQGASGYGYTF.

The rearrangement links TRBV27 to TRBJ2-7, with D unclear. In germline, CDR1 is MNHEY, CDR2 SMNVEV (reference sequence). The CDR3 runs to 15 residues. V gave up 1 base and J gave up 4 bases, with 14 bases separating them. For the CDR3, the DNA is TGTGCCAGCAGTTTATACCCCGCGAGAGGATACGAGCAGTACTTC. It encodes CASSLYPARGYEQYF.

The chain uses TRBV7-9 and TRBJ1-2; 9 bases align to TRBD1. Germline V CDR1 and CDR2: SEHNR, FQNEAQ (reference sequence). The CDR3 covers 17 residues. V lost 2 bases and J lost 6; bases outside the gene matches: 13. CDR3 in DNA: TGTGCCAGCAGCTTAAACAGGGGGCGCGACGTTTTCGATGGCTACACCTTC. As protein: CASSLNRGRDVFDGYTF.